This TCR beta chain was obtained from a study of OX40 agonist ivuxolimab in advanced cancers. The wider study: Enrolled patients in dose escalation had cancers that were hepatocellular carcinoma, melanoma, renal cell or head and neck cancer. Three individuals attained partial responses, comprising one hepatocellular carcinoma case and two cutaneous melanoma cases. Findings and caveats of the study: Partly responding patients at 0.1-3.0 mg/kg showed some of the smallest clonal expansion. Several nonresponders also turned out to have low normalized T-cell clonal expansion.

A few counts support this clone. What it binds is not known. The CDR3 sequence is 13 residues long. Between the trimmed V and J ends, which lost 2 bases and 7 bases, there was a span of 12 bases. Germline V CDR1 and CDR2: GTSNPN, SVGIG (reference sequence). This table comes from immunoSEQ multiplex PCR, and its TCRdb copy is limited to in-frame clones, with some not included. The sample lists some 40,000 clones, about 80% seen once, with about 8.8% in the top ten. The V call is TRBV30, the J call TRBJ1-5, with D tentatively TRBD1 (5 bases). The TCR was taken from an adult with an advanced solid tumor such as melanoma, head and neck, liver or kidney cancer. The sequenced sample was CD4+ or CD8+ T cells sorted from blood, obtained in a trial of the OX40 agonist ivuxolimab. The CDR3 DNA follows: TGTGCCTGGAGTCTTCAGGGTGACCAGCCCCAGCATTTT. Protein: CAWSLQGDQPQHF.